This T cell receptor beta chain appears in the sequencing data of a study of blood T cell repertoires in COVID-19. About the study: Whether acute or convalescent, the COVID-19 samples came from the United States, Italy and Spain. T cells, B-cell-depleted T cells, or PBMCs supplied cDNA or gDNA.

Study processing details: Reference gene primer amplification gave nucleated cell count estimates. Assay used: immunoSEQ multiplex PCR; TCRdb lists only in-frame clones, some missing. The V and J calls and the clone size are those of that table, but D and trimming were determined from the DNA. The table records hundreds of thousands of clones, around 81% of them present only once. This CDR3 spans 18 amino acids. Germline-derived CDR1 and CDR2 are MGHRA and YSYEKL. Trimming removed 1 base from V and 0 bases from J, with 17 bases in between. The cohort comprised adults aged about 18 to 100 years residing in under 30 US areas. The sample holds many counts of this clone.

This receptor was taken from a man aged 30-40 years with acute COVID-19. The chain couples TRBV4-1 to TRBJ2-3; possibly TRBD2 for D (5 bases). Sequenced material: PBMCs or T cells enriched from blood (not recorded which). The CDR3 loop reads CASSQVLASPGSTDTQYF. CDR3 sequence (DNA): TGCGCCAGCAGCCAAGTACTTGCCAGCCCGGGAAGCACAGATACGCAGTATTTT.